Following are 12 T cell receptor beta chains from one sample sequenced in a study of control samples from healthy donors and cancer patients. Sequencing was performed with immunoSEQ multiplex PCR; in TCRdb, only in-frame clones are kept and a portion is missing. The sample yields 150,000 to 180,000 clones, more than 85% seen once. The sample taken for sequencing was blood. These receptors came from a man aged 45-65 years in good health.

The V call is TRBV29-1, the J call TRBJ2-7, with 8 bases fitting TRBD2. Germline trimming cut 7 bases from V and 5 bases from J; bases unmatched to any gene: 4. The V gene's germline CDR1 is SQVTM and CDR2 ANQGSEA. CDR3 length equals 11 residues. The CDR3 sequence: CSGMREDEQYF. CDR3 nucleotide sequence: TGCAGCGGCATGCGGGAGGACGAGCAGTACTTC.

The V call is TRBV19, the J call TRBJ2-3, with TRBD1 matching over 10 bases. The germline V gene has CDR1 LNHDA and CDR2 SQIVND (reference sequence). CDR3 length: 15 residues. The ends lost 3 bases at V and 2 bases at J; junction bases unmatched: 2. The DNA of the CDR3 is TGTGCCAGTAGTATGGGACAGGGGACCACAGATACGCAGTATTTT. Its translation is CASSMGQGTTDTQYF.

V is TRBV28 and J is TRBJ2-7, with a weak D call TRBD2 (9 bases). The CDR3 has 20 residues. Germline V gene data show CDR1 as MDHEN and CDR2 as SYDVKM. Between the trimmed V and J ends, which lost 6 bases and 0 bases, there was a span of 30 bases. DNA of the CDR3: TGTGCCAGCAGCGGACAGGGTATCTACGGAAGCGGGAGGAGCTCCTACGAGCAGTACTTC. It codes for CASSGQGIYGSGRSSYEQYF.

This chain links TRBV30 with TRBJ2-3; perhaps TRBD2 as D (5 bases). The V and J ends lost 0 bases and 1 base respectively, with 11 bases between them. The CDR3 consists of 15 residues. CDR1 GTSNPN and CDR2 SVGIG come from the germline V gene (reference sequence). The CDR3 region has the DNA TGTGCCTGGAGTGTATCGGGATGGGGCACAGATACGCAGTATTTT. It specifies CAWSVSGWGTDTQYF.

The rearrangement links TRBV28 to TRBJ1-1, with TRBD1 as a possible D gene (6 bases). The germline CDR1 and CDR2 sequences are MDHEN and SYDVKM. The CDR3 spans 14 residues. The V gene lost 7 bases and the J gene lost 1 base, with 13 bases spanning the gap. In nucleotides, the CDR3 is TGTGCCAGCATTCAAGGGGGGAGGAACACTGAAGCTTTCTTT. Its protein product is CASIQGGRNTEAFF.

This clone was counted once. The rearrangement uses TRBV5-1 and TRBJ1-2; 10 bases match TRBD1. The germline CDR1 and CDR2 sequences are SGHRS and YFSETQ. V lost 0 bases and J lost 6; bases outside the gene matches: 14. The length of the CDR3 is 18 residues. CDR3 in amino acids: CASSLVPTKRQGANGYTF. CDR3 DNA: TGCGCCAGCAGCTTGGTTCCCACTAAAAGACAGGGGGCGAATGGCTACACCTTC.

The gene calls are TRBV27 and TRBJ1-3; D remains ambiguous. The V end lost 7 bases, the J end lost 3 bases, and 16 bases lay between the germline ends. The CDR3 extends over 15 amino acids. The germline V gene has CDR1 MNHEY and CDR2 SMNVEV (reference sequence). In DNA, the CDR3 is TGTGCCAGCACCGGAGGACCGGGCGGTGGAAACACCATATATTTT. Translated, it gives CASTGGPGGGNTIYF.

The CDR3 DNA reads TGCGCCAGCAGTCTCCGGGACGGCTACAATGAGCAGTTCTTC. It is translated as CASSLRDGYNEQFF. The V gene is TRBV23-1, the J gene TRBJ2-1; tentatively, D is TRBD1 or TRBD2 (5 bases each). TRBV23-1 is filed as an ORF, its function uncertain. This CDR3 is 14 amino acids long. Trimming shortened V by 4 bases and J by 3 bases, and 10 bases separated the two germline ends.

The chain joins TRBV5-4 to TRBJ1-6; no firm D call. Trimming stripped 3 bases from V and 9 bases from J, with 13 bases between. The CDR3 runs 14 residues. Per the germline V gene, CDR1 is SGHNT and CDR2 is YYREEE (reference sequence). This chain's CDR3 is CASSSEHLGSPLHF. In DNA form, the CDR3 reads TGTGCCAGCAGCTCCGAGCATTTGGGTTCACCCCTCCACTTT.

V usage is TRBV5-1 and J usage is TRBJ2-4; TRBD2 is a possible D gene (6 bases). The V gene's germline CDR1 is SGHRS and CDR2 YFSETQ. The V gene lost 0 bases and the J gene lost 5 bases, with 9 bases spanning the gap. The CDR3 is 14 amino acids. The CDR3 bases are TGCGCCAGCAGCTTGGTGGGGGGACAAAACATTCAGTACTTC. It yields the protein CASSLVGGQNIQYF.

This clone came up once. The V call is TRBV28, the J call TRBJ1-2; no firm D call. The germline CDR1 and CDR2 sequences are MDHEN and SYDVKM. Trimming left V 7 bases short and J 8 bases short, with 14 bases between. CDR3 length: 12 residues. The DNA for the CDR3 is TGTGCCAGCACCCTTGCCCCGGGGGGCTACACCTTC. It specifies CASTLAPGGYTF.

This clone was seen only once. The rearrangement links TRBV18 to TRBJ2-1; a possible D gene is TRBD1 (5 bases). The germline V gene encodes CDR1 KGHSH and CDR2 LQKENI. V was clipped by 3 bases and J by 5 bases, with 8 bases between them. The CDR3 is made up of 13 amino acids. The CDR3 DNA reads as TGTGCCAGCTCACCCTCAGGGAACAATGAGCAGTTCTTC. Its translation: CASSPSGNNEQFF.